This is a list of T cell receptor beta chains from one sample in a study of blood T cells in healthy people across ages. TCRdb recomputed calls from the 5' RACE reads with MiXCR, one row per CDR3 protein. This sample carries around 1,000,000 distinct CDR3 sequences, approximately 25% of them seen once, and the ten largest clones take about 0.72%. These data also featured in a second study, about T cells of mothers and their children.

Sequencing was performed on blood. All receptors come from a girl aged 2-10 years in good health. The CDR3 runs from the conserved cysteine through the conserved F or W. The order of the fields is clone size, V gene, J gene, D gene, CDR3 protein, CDR3 DNA. The D gene is left open where the match is weak. Some rows have no size entry. The others give once, few or many, or a class for an expanded clone.

few	TRBV19	TRBJ2-2	NA	CASRRRGETVRAGELFF	TGTGCCAGTAGGCGGAGGGGGGAGACCGTGCGGGCCGGGGAGCTGTTTTTT
NA	TRBV27	TRBJ2-5	NA	CASQKGLYDPGQETQYF	TGTGCCAGCCAAAAGGGACTTTACGACCCGGGCCAAGAGACCCAGTACTTC
NA	TRBV5-1	TRBJ2-4	NA	CASSRDGQSINIQCF	TGCGCCAGCAGCAGAGACGGGCAGTCTATAAACATTCAGTGCTTC
NA	TRBV13	TRBJ1-2	NA	CASSRRTGNYGYTF	TGTGCCAGCAGCCGCCGGACGGGAAATTATGGCTACACCTTC
NA	TRBV5-6	TRBJ2-3	NA	CASSFLVTDTQYF	TGTGCCAGCAGCTTCCTTGTTACAGATACGCAGTATTTT
NA	TRBV29-1	TRBJ2-4	NA	CSVCRNRASNIQYF	TGCAGCGTGTGCCGAAACCGGGCGTCAAACATTCAGTACTTC
few	TRBV7-2	TRBJ2-7	TRBD2	CASSGTGLAGVEQYF	TGTGCCAGCAGCGGGACGGGACTAGCGGGGGTCGAGCAGTACTTC
few	TRBV18	TRBJ1-5	NA	CASSSNNQPQHF	TGTGCCAGCTCATCCAATAATCAGCCCCAGCATTTT
NA	TRBV7-2	TRBJ1-4	TRBD1	CATGTDNQKLFF	TGTGCCACCGGGACAGACAACCAAAAACTGTTTTTT
few	TRBV14	TRBJ1-2	NA	CASSQVSGPTNYGYTF	TGTGCCAGCAGCCAAGTTTCCGGACCCACTAACTATGGCTACACCTTC
few	TRBV7-2	TRBJ2-5	NA	CASSFTTDLETQYF	TGTGCCAGCAGCTTTACCACTGACCTAGAGACCCAGTACTTC
few	TRBV27	TRBJ1-1	NA	CASSLSNNPNTEAFF	TGTGCCAGCAGTCTAAGTAACAACCCTAACACTGAAGCTTTCTTT
NA	TRBV7-2	TRBJ2-4	TRBD2	CASSLGWDYNF	TGTGCCAGCAGCTTAGGGTGGGACTATAACTTC
few	TRBV4-1	TRBJ2-5	TRBD2	CASSQDMGLAGEYQETQYF	TGCGCCAGCAGCCAAGATATGGGACTAGCGGGCGAGTACCAAGAGACCCAGTACTTC
few	TRBV6-2/TRBV6-3	TRBJ1-1	NA	CASSYSRRGTEAFF	TGTGCCAGCAGTTACTCGAGACGGGGCACTGAAGCTTTCTTT
NA	TRBV12-3/TRBV12-4	TRBJ1-1	NA	CASGLAPGEEAFF	TGTGCCAGCGGTTTGGCTCCAGGGGAAGAAGCTTTCTTT
few	TRBV7-2	TRBJ2-7	NA	CASSLSGGGLNSYEQYF	TGTGCCAGCAGCTTAAGTGGCGGCGGGCTTAACTCCTACGAGCAGTACTTC
few	TRBV28	TRBJ1-6	TRBD1	CASSFVEGAWNSPLHF	TGTGCCAGCAGTTTCGTGGAGGGGGCTTGGAATTCACCCCTCCACTTT
NA	TRBV7-9	TRBJ2-5	TRBD1	CASSETGDQYF	TGTGCCAGCAGCGAAACAGGGGACCAGTACTTC
NA	TRBV4-3	TRBJ1-1	NA	CASSQDHGDTEAFF	TGCGCCAGCAGCCAAGATCACGGGGACACTGAAGCTTTCTTT
many	TRBV2	TRBJ1-5	NA	CASSGDNNQPQHF	TGTGCCAGCAGCGGGGACAACAATCAGCCCCAGCATTTT
NA	TRBV7-2	TRBJ1-1	NA	CASSSALGTMNTEAFF	TGTGCCAGCAGCTCCGCCCTCGGGACAATGAACACTGAAGCTTTCTTT